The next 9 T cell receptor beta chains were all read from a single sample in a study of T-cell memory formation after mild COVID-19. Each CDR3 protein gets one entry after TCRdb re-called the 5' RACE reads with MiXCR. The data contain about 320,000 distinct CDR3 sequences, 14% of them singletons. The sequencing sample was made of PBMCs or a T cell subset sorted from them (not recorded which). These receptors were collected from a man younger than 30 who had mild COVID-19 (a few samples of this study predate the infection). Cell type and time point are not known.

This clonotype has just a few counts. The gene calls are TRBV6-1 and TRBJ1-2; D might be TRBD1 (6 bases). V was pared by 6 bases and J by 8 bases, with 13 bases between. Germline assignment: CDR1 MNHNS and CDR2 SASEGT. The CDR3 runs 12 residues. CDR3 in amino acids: CASRAGAFGYTF. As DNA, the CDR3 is TGTGCCAGCAGAGCAGGGGCTTTCGGCTACACCTTC.

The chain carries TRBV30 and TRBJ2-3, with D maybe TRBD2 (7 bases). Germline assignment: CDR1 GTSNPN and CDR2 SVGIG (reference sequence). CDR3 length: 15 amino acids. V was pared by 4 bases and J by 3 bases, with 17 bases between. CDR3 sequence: CAWTWGGRVTDTQYF. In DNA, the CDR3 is TGTGCCTGGACCTGGGGGGGCCGAGTGACAGATACGCAGTATTTT.

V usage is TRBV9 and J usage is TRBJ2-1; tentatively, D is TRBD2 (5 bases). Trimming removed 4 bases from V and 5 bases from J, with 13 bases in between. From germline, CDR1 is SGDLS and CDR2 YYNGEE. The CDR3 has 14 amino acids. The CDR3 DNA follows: TGTGCCAGCAGCTCCCAGATGCGGGACAATGAGCAGTTCTTC. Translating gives CASSSQMRDNEQFF.

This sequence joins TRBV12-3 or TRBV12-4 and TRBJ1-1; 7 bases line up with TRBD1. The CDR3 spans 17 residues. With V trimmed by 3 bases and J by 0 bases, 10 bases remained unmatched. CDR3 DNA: TGTGCCAGCAGTTTCGCCGGGACAGCCCTCATGAACACTGAAGCTTTCTTT. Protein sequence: CASSFAGTALMNTEAFF.

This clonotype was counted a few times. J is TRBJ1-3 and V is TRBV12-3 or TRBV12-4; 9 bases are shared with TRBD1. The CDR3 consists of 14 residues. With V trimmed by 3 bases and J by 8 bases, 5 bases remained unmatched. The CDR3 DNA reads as TGTGCCAGCAGTTTGGACAGGGGAGGATACACCATATATTTT. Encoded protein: CASSLDRGGYTIYF.

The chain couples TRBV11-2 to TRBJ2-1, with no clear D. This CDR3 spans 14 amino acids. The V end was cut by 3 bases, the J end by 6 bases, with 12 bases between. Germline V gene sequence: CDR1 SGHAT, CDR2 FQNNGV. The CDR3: CASSFLAKVNEQFF. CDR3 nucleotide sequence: TGTGCCAGCAGCTTCCTCGCTAAGGTCAATGAGCAGTTCTTC.

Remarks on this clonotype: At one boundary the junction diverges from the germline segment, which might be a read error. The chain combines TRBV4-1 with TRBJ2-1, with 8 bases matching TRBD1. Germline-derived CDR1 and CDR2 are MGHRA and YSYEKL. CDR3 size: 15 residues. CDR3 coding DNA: TGCGCCAGCAGCCAAGTTGGGGACCGACAGGGGCGGAGTGTCTTC. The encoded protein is CASSQVGDRQGRSVF.

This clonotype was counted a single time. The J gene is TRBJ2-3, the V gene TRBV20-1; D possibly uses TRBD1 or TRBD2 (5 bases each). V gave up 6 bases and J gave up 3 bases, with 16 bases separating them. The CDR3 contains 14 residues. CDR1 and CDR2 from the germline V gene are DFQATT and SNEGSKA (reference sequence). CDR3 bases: TGCAGTGCACCTCGGGACGGCCGTACAGATACGCAGTATTTT. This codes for CSAPRDGRTDTQYF.

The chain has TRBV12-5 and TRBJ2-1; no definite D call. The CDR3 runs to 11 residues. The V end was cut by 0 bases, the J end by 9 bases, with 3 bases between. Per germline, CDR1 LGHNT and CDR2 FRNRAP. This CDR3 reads CASGLVFEQFF. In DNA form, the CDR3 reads TGTGCTAGTGGTTTGGTATTTGAGCAGTTCTTC.